This TCR beta chain originates from a study of CD8+ T cells in alopecia areata. Study-wide background: Twice daily, treated patients received 5 to 10 mg of oral tofacitinib.

Comments on this clone: Antigen: not known.

General study results and limits: Lesional scalp, notably in alopecia totalis/universalis, had clonality above that of normal scalp. Scalp specimens additionally yield sequences from normal skin's resident alphabeta T cells.

Germline CDR1 and CDR2: MNHEY and SVGAGI. The V end lost 1 base, the J end lost 8 bases, and 5 bases lay between the germline ends. This CDR3 has 11 amino acids. Extraction and reverse transcription of RNA yielded cDNA as the sequencing template. Sequenced by immunoSEQ multiplex PCR; TCRdb stores in-frame clones only, minus some. The table has about 190,000 clones, about 63% seen once. The rearrangement links TRBV6-5 to TRBJ1-1; D ambiguous. The sequence derives from a human donor with alopecia areata. The starting material was CD4+ T cells sorted from blood, obtained at week 0. The CDR3 sequence is CASSYYREAFF. The CDR3, as DNA: TGTGCCAGCAGTTACTATCGGGAAGCTTTCTTT.